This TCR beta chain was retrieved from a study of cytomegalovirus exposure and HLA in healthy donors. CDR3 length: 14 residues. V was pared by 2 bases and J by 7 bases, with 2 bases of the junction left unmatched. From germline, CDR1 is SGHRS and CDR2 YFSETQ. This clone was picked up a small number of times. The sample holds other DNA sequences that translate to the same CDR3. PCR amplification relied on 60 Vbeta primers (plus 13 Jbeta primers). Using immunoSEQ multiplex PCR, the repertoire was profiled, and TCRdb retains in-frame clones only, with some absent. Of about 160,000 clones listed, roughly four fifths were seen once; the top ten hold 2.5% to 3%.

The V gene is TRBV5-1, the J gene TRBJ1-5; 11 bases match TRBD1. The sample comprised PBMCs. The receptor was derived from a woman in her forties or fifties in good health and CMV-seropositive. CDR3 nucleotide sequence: TGCGCCAGCAGCTTAGGGACAGGGGGGCAGCCCCAGCATTTT. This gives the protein CASSLGTGGQPQHF.